These 14 T cell receptor beta chains were sequenced from one sample in a study of T cells in Graves' hyperthyroidism and ophthalmopathy. TCR beta CDR3 region amplification was performed from RNA transcripts. The HTBI primer set drove a first-round RT-PCR of the TCR CDR3. TCRdb recomputed calls from the multiplex PCR reads with MiXCR, one row per CDR3 protein. In the table there are about 360,000 distinct CDR3 sequences, roughly 13% of which are singletons. Input material: blood. The receptor set was obtained from a man aged 30-40 years with Graves' hyperthyroidism that later progressed to Graves' ophthalmopathy.

The chain is built from TRBV6-1 and TRBJ2-7; the D is unclear. Trimming removed 7 bases from V and 3 bases from J, with 10 bases in between. This CDR3 comprises 12 residues. From germline, CDR1 is MNHNS and CDR2 SASEGT. This CDR3 reads CASTRPNYEQYF. The CDR3 DNA reads as TGTGCCAGCACCCGCCCAAACTACGAGCAGTACTTC.

The gene calls are TRBV28 and TRBJ1-2; D is unresolved. V was clipped by 7 bases and J by 8 bases, with 20 bases between them. Germline lookup yields CDR1 MDHEN and CDR2 SYDVKM. The CDR3 length is 14 residues. The CDR3 loop reads CASKYESSLWGYTF. The DNA of the CDR3 is TGTGCCAGCAAATATGAGTCCAGCCTTTGGGGCTACACCTTC.

This clonotype came up a few times. The V gene is TRBV5-1, the J gene TRBJ2-7, with 7 nucleotides matching TRBD1. Germline V lookup: CDR1 SGHRS, CDR2 YFSETQ. Trimming at V came to 4 bases and at J to 4 bases, leaving 11 bases not matched to a gene. This CDR3 is 15 amino acids long. CDR3 DNA sequence: TGCGCCAGCAGCCCCTATCCTCAGGGGGATTACGAGCAGTACTTC. Translated: CASSPYPQGDYEQYF.

Many counts were recorded for this clonotype. The rearrangement links TRBV2 to TRBJ1-3; the D gene is possibly TRBD1 (5 bases). Trimming shortened V by 6 bases and J by 0 bases, and 12 bases separated the two germline ends. The V gene's germline CDR1 is SNHLY and CDR2 FYNNEI. The CDR3 consists of 15 residues. The CDR3 sequence is CASRTTGGSGNTIYF. As DNA, the CDR3 is TGTGCCAGCAGGACGACTGGGGGCTCTGGAAACACCATATATTTT.

At least ten counts were recorded for this clonotype. One end of the junction varies from germline; a read error may be responsible. V and J are TRBV7-2 and TRBJ2-7; D remains unclear. Germline V gives CDR1 SGHTA, CDR2 FQGNSA. The CDR3 is 14 residues long. Written as DNA, the CDR3 is TGTGCCAGCAGCCAACGCCCGACCTCCAACGAGCAGTACTTC. Protein sequence: CASSQRPTSNEQYF.

This clonotype has a count of ten or more. V gene TRBV29-1 combines with J gene TRBJ2-7, with 7 bases that match TRBD1. The germline CDR1 and CDR2 sequences are SQVTM and ANQGSEA. V gave up 4 bases and J gave up 2 bases; unmatched junction bases: 5. This CDR3 region has 13 residues. This CDR3 is CSVVTDRAYEQYF. In nucleotides, the CDR3 is TGCAGCGTTGTGACCGACAGGGCCTACGAGCAGTACTTC.

Details on this clonotype: Since a much larger clone is just one base distant, this may be a read error. The V gene is TRBV3-1, the J gene TRBJ1-2; TRBD1 is a possible D gene (6 bases). Germline V gene data show CDR1 as LGHDT and CDR2 as YNNKEL (reference sequence). The CDR3 consists of 14 residues. V was pared by 2 bases and J by 7 bases, with 14 bases between. For the CDR3, the DNA is TGTGCCAGCAGCCAAAGGGGGAAGAGCTGTGGCTACACCTTC. Its translation is CASSQRGKSCGYTF.

This clonotype was detected many times. The chain combines TRBV7-9 with TRBJ1-2; D call uncertain. V lost 1 base and J 8 bases, leaving 11 bases between the germline ends. CDR1 and CDR2 (germline): SEHNR, FQNEAQ (reference sequence). The CDR3 spans 13 residues. In nucleotides, the CDR3 is TGTGCCAGCAGCTTAGGGGTTCTCTCCGGCTACACCTTC. This translates into CASSLGVLSGYTF.

On this clonotype itself: This may arise from a read error, as a much more abundant clone is one base away. The V gene is TRBV27, the J gene TRBJ1-5; D is unclear. The germline V and J ends were trimmed by 0 bases and 3 bases, with 12 bases remaining between them. CDR1 and CDR2 (germline): MNHEY, SMNVEV (reference sequence). CDR3 length: 16 amino acids. The CDR3 DNA reads as TGTGCCAGCAGTTTATCTCGGGGTCCAAACAATCAGCCCCAGCATTTT. This sequence encodes CASSLSRGPNNQPQHF.

This clonotype was seen ten or more times. V and J are TRBV6-1 and TRBJ1-1; D is uncertain. CDR3 length equals 14 residues. V lost 5 bases and J 4 bases, leaving 14 bases between the germline ends. The V gene's germline CDR1 is MNHNS and CDR2 SASEGT. DNA of the CDR3: TGTGCCAGCAGTTGGACCGTTGATGGCACTGAAGCTTTCTTT. It encodes CASSWTVDGTEAFF.

The chain uses TRBV6-1 and TRBJ1-1; 8 positions match TRBD1. The CDR3 length is 12 residues. J gave up 7 bases and V 9 bases, and 7 bases lay outside the gene matches. Germline V gene sequence: CDR1 MNHNS, CDR2 SASEGT. CDR3 protein: CASDRDRLEAFF. The CDR3 nucleotides read TGTGCCAGTGACCGGGACAGGCTTGAAGCTTTCTTT.

This clonotype was seen repeatedly, ten times or more. The V gene is TRBV11-3, the J gene TRBJ1-3; D call uncertain. The CDR3 contains 14 residues. Germline CDR1 is SGHNT and CDR2 is YENEEA. V shed 5 bases and J shed 0 bases, with 8 bases lying between them. In DNA, the CDR3 is TGTGCCAGCAGCACATCCAGCTCTGGAAACACCATATATTTT. This translates into CASSTSSSGNTIYF.

This clonotype was seen at least ten times. A read error is possible here, since a much larger clone lies one base away. The chain has TRBV6-5 and TRBJ1-1; possibly TRBD1 for D (5 bases). The V gene's germline CDR1 is MNHEY and CDR2 SVGAGI. This CDR3 has 13 amino acids. V was clipped by 2 bases and J by 1 base, with 5 bases between them. The CDR3 DNA follows: TGTGCCAGCAGTTACACAGGGAACACTGAAGCTTTCTTT. Translating gives CASSYTGNTEAFF.

There are many counts of this clonotype. The CDR3 nucleotides are TGCAGTGCTAGAGGGGGGTCGGGTGAGCAGTTCTTC. Amino acid sequence: CSARGGSGEQFF. The V call is TRBV20-1, the J call TRBJ2-1, with D perhaps given as TRBD1 or TRBD2 (5 bases each). V was clipped by 1 base and J by 9 bases, with 10 bases between them. CDR1 is DFQATT and CDR2 is SNEGSKA in the germline V gene (reference sequence). The CDR3 is 12 amino acids.